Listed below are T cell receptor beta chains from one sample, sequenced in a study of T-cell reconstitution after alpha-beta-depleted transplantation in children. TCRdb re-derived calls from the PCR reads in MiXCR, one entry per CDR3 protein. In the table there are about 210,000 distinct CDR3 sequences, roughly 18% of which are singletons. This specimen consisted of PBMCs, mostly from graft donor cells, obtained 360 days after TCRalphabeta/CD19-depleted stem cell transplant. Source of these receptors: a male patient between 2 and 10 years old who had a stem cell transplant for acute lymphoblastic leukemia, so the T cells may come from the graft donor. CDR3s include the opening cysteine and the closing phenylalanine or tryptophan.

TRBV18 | CASSPTEGQETQYF
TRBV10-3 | CAITEALSGNTIYF
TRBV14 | CASSQGEGVWNTGELFF
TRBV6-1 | CASSVGSGSYEQYF
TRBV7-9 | CASSLEIAGQETQYF
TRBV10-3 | CAIRLTGPRGGYTF
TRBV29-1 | CSARLQKQGYEQFF
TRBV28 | CASSLKVRAAYEQYF
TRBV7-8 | CASSSRLRTGDNEQFF
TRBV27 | CASSLITGMDSPLHF
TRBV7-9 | CASSHGVIGYEQFF
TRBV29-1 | CSVVPRQGPAYEQYF
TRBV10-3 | CAISESWLAGYNEQFF
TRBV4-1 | CASSQTAASGGYNEQFF
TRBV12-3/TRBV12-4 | CASSLSPWPEAFF
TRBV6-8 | CASRPERGASTRNTEAFF
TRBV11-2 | CASSLVGAEQFF
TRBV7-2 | CASSVLGGGTDTQYF
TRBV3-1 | CASSLGVGLGGTDTQYF
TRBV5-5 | CASSVGTYNEQFF
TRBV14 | CASSQDLPRGHGYTF
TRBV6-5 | CASRYNRVLHNTGELFF
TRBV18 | CASSPGGQAYEQYF
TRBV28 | CASSFTRGGETQYF
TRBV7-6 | CASSLGTRNTIYF
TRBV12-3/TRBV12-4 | CASSLVDGGEQFF
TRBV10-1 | CASSSGTEQYF
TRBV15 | CAARSGETQYF
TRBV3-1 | CASSQTGILHQPQHF
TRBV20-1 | CSARDPGTGTGKFF
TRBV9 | CASSARDSLNTGELFF
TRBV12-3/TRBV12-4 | CASSLTTGETEKLFF
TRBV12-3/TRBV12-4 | CASSLIAAGNTIYF
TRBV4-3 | CASSQHVGTLYNEQFF
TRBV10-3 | CAIRGDPTAQYF